This T cell receptor (beta chain) was captured in a study of cytomegalovirus exposure and HLA in healthy donors. General study results and limits: It was shown in a later analysis that HLA-associated TCR beta chains were more clonally expanded than other, equally common chains. Sequencing depth across donors, presence/absence analyses assumed, was roughly uniform.

PCR used 60 Vbeta primers and 13 Jbeta primers. The table came from immunoSEQ multiplex PCR; TCRdb's copy has only in-frame clones and leaves some out. The repertoire holds roughly 200,000 clones, with almost 85% as singletons. Only one count was recorded for this clone. Its specificity is not known. This cohort consisted of healthy bone marrow donors. The CDR3 is 15 amino acids. Per germline, CDR1 SGHNT and CDR2 YYREEE (reference sequence). Trimming cost V 4 bases and J 8 bases; bases outside gene matches: 9. The rearrangement links TRBV5-4 to TRBJ2-1, with 10 bases fitting TRBD2. The source material was PBMCs. The sequence came from a woman aged 40 to 55 in good health and CMV-seronegative. CDR3 region: CASSPGLAGVYEQFF. DNA for the CDR3: TGTGCCAGCAGCCCCGGCCTAGCGGGGGTGTATGAGCAGTTCTTC.